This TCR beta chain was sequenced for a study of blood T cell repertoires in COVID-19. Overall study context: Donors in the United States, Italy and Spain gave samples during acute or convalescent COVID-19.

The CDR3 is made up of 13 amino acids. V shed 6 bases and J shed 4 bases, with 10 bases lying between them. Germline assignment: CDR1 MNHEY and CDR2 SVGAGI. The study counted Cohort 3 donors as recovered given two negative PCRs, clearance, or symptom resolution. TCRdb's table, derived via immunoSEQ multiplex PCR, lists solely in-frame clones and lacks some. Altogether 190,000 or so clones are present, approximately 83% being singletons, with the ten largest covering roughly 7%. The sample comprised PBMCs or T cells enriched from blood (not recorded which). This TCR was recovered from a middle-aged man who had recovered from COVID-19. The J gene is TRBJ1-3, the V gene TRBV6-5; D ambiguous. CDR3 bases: TGTGCCAGCAGGTGGAGGTCCGGAAACACCATATATTTT. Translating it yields CASRWRSGNTIYF.